The 10 T cell receptor beta chains below all came from one sample that was sequenced in a study of T cell responses to AZD1222 COVID-19 vaccine. Generated by immunoSEQ multiplex PCR, the TCRdb table keeps only in-frame clones and is missing some. The sample lists 90,000 to 100,000 clones, around 90% occurring once. This sample comprised peripheral blood, obtained on day 0 of AZD1222 vaccination. The receptors were sampled from an adult in good health.

This rearrangement joins TRBV9 to TRBJ1-2, with D hard to call. Per germline, CDR1 SGDLS and CDR2 YYNGEE. The CDR3 contains 14 residues. Trimming took 0 bases from V and 8 from J, leaving 14 bases between them. CDR3 region: CASSVVGSSQGYTF. DNA for the CDR3: TGTGCCAGCAGCGTAGTGGGCAGTTCCCAAGGCTACACCTTC.

A single count supports this clone. The chain employs TRBV6-2 or TRBV6-3 and TRBJ2-1; tentative D call: TRBD2 (6 bases). Trimming took 2 bases from V and 0 from J, leaving 17 bases between them. CDR1 is MNHEY, CDR2 SVGEGT, per germline. CDR3 size: 18 residues. The CDR3 protein is CASSYPPNRGSSYNEQFF. The CDR3 region has the DNA TGTGCCAGCAGTTACCCTCCCAATCGGGGGAGCTCCTACAATGAGCAGTTCTTC.

This clone was seen only a few times. This rearrangement joins TRBV5-5 to TRBJ1-2; D remains unclear. The CDR3 has 14 amino acids. Trimming removed 3 bases at V and 0 bases at J, with 9 bases between. The germline gives CDR1 SGHKS, CDR2 YYEKEE (reference sequence). In DNA form, the CDR3 reads TGTGCCAGCAGCTCCATAATGTCTAACTATGGCTACACCTTC. The encoded protein is CASSSIMSNYGYTF.

The chain joins TRBV5-4 to TRBJ2-2; TRBD2 matches at 7 bases. The germline V gene has CDR1 SGHNT and CDR2 YYREEE (reference sequence). CDR3 length equals 12 residues. The V gene end was trimmed by 4 bases and the J gene end by 7 bases; junction bases not matched to a gene: 1. The CDR3 DNA is TGTGCCAGCAGCCCGGGGGGCGGGGAGCTGTTTTTT. It encodes CASSPGGGELFF.

As DNA, the CDR3 is TGTGCCAGCAGCTCCTTGCCTAAGGACAGGGCAGGTGGAATGAGCAAGTTCTTC. Its translation is CASSSLPKDRAGGMSKFF. The chain is built from TRBV5-5 and TRBJ2-1, with TRBD1 matching over 8 bases. Looked up from germline, CDR1 is SGHKS and CDR2 is YYEKEE (reference sequence). The CDR3 is made up of 18 amino acids. J gave up 14 bases and V 3 bases, and 25 bases lay outside the gene matches.

The V call is TRBV19, the J call TRBJ1-1, with a possible D match to TRBD1 (5 bases). The V end lost 7 bases, the J end lost 4 bases, and 16 bases lay between the germline ends. CDR1 LNHDA and CDR2 SQIVND come from the germline V gene (reference sequence). There are 14 residues in the CDR3. The CDR3 spells CASTSTGGGTEAFF. For the CDR3, the DNA is TGTGCCAGTACTTCTACAGGCGGCGGCACTGAAGCTTTCTTT.

This rearrangement joins TRBV20-1 to TRBJ1-2, with TRBD1 as a possible D gene (6 bases). Germline CDR1 and CDR2: DFQATT and SNEGSKA (reference sequence). This CDR3 contains 12 residues. Trimming stripped 3 bases from V and 7 bases from J, with 12 bases between. The CDR3 reads CSASNRAGGYTF. The CDR3 nucleotides are TGCAGTGCTAGTAACAGGGCCGGTGGCTACACCTTC.

This clone showed up just once. The V gene is TRBV7-8, the J gene TRBJ2-7; either TRBD1 or TRBD2 may fit D (7 bases each). The ends were cut back, 4 bases at V and 2 bases at J, with 15 bases in the middle. The CDR3 runs 15 residues. Germline V gene data show CDR1 as SGHVS and CDR2 as FQNEAQ. The CDR3 DNA reads TGTGCCAGCAGCTCCTGGGGGGGACAGACCTACGAGCAGTACTTC. Its translation: CASSSWGGQTYEQYF.

The genes are TRBV10-3 and TRBJ1-2; 9 bases agree with TRBD1. Germline CDR1 ENHRY, CDR2 SYGVKD. The CDR3 contains 18 residues. V lost 3 bases and J lost 6; bases outside the gene matches: 17. CDR3 amino acids: CAISERSGQGVIGDGYTF. The DNA of the CDR3 is TGTGCCATCAGTGAACGGTCGGGACAGGGCGTCATTGGGGATGGCTACACCTTC.

The rearrangement links TRBV24-1 to TRBJ2-5; 7 positions agree with TRBD1. The CDR3 has 14 residues. The germline V gene encodes CDR1 KGHDR and CDR2 SFDVKD. V dropped 3 bases and J dropped 6; count of bases not matched to a gene: 6. The DNA of the CDR3 is TGTGCCACCAGTGATGACAGGGTTTTGAAGACCCAGTACTTC. Translating gives CATSDDRVLKTQYF.